One and the same sample provided the 14 T cell receptor beta chains below, sequenced in a study of blood T cells in healthy people across ages. The authors ran a second PCR of roughly 6 to 12 cycles using a sample-barcoded 5' primer and a J-beta primer mix. TCRdb passed the 5' RACE reads through MiXCR, listing each CDR3 protein once. Of about 600,000 distinct CDR3 sequences in the sample, 40% to 55% were seen once. The material sequenced was blood. Receptor source: a man older than 75 in good health.

The genes are TRBV19 and TRBJ1-4, with a possible D match to TRBD1 (5 bases). V was trimmed by 8 bases and J by 7 bases, leaving 14 bases between them. CDR1 and CDR2 (germline): LNHDA, SQIVND (reference sequence). There are 13 residues in the CDR3. The CDR3 loop is CASGVGGSEKLFF. CDR3 sequence (DNA): TGTGCCAGTGGTGTCGGGGGGAGTGAAAAACTGTTTTTT.

The chain uses TRBV7-9 and TRBJ2-3; 12 bases line up with TRBD2. Germline trimming cut 2 bases from V and 4 bases from J; bases unmatched to any gene: 7. CDR1 SEHNR and CDR2 FQNEAQ come from the germline V gene (reference sequence). The CDR3 is 17 amino acids. CDR3 coding DNA: TGTGCCAGCAGCTTACTAGCGGGGGGGCTGATCTCAGATACGCAGTATTTT. Translation gives CASSLLAGGLISDTQYF.

This clonotype was counted a few times. CDR3 protein: CSASVARQVNNEQFF. The DNA for the CDR3 is TGCAGTGCTAGTGTAGCTAGACAAGTAAACAATGAGCAGTTCTTC. This sequence joins TRBV20-1 and TRBJ2-1, with no clear D. The V and J ends lost 3 bases and 5 bases respectively, with 17 bases between them. The CDR3 consists of 15 residues. CDR1 and CDR2 from the germline V gene are DFQATT and SNEGSKA (reference sequence).

V usage is TRBV20-1 and J usage is TRBJ2-5; D might be TRBD1 (6 bases). The J call may be wrong; the DNA end is better matched by TRBJ2-7. CDR1 DFQATT and CDR2 SNEGSKA come from the germline V gene (reference sequence). The CDR3 runs 13 residues. The CDR3 region has the DNA TGCAGTGCTAGAGACACAGGGTCCCACGAGCAGTACTTC. It is translated as CSARDTGSHEQYF.

This clonotype was counted only a few times. The chain is built from TRBV11-2 and TRBJ2-5, with D hard to call. Trimming left V 3 bases short and J 7 bases short, with 9 bases between. Germline loops: CDR1 SGHAT, CDR2 FQNNGV. The CDR3 extends over 12 amino acids. The CDR3 DNA reads as TGTGCCAGCAGCTTCGGGTTCGGGACCCAGTACTTC. Its translation is CASSFGFGTQYF.

This clonotype was detected a few times. The V and J genes are TRBV28 and TRBJ2-1; 9 bases are shared with TRBD1. The CDR3 runs 22 residues. V was clipped by 6 bases and J by 0 bases; unmatched bases: 24. Germline V CDR1 and CDR2: MDHEN, SYDVKM. The CDR3 DNA sequence: TGTGCCAGCAGCCAAGGTGCCGGGACAGGGCGACTAGGACCCAGCTCCTACAATGAGCAGTTCTTC. Its protein product is CASSQGAGTGRLGPSSYNEQFF.

The sample holds a few counts of this clonotype. The chain has TRBV7-8 and TRBJ2-5, with TRBD1 as a possible D gene (5 bases). The germline V and J ends were trimmed by 5 bases and 2 bases, with 15 bases remaining between them. CDR1 and CDR2 (germline): SGHVS, FQNEAQ. The CDR3 length is 15 residues. The CDR3 loop is CASSLLGERQETQYF. CDR3 DNA sequence: TGTGCCAGCAGCCTCTTAGGGGAAAGACAAGAGACCCAGTACTTC.

The genes are TRBV2 and TRBJ1-5; unclear D gene. V was pared by 0 bases and J by 3 bases, with 9 bases between. This CDR3 contains 15 residues. CDR1 and CDR2 from the germline V gene are SNHLY and FYNNEI. Here the CDR3 DNA reads TGTGCCAGCAGTGAAGCGCTTGGGCTCAATCAGCCCCAGCATTTT. Amino acids: CASSEALGLNQPQHF.

This clonotype was recorded once. The chain has TRBV18 and TRBJ2-6; D is unresolved. The CDR3 is made up of 15 amino acids. Looked up from germline, CDR1 is KGHSH and CDR2 is LQKENI. V lost 3 bases, J lost 5 bases, and 11 bases lay in between. The DNA for the CDR3 is TGTGCCAGCTCACCCGAGGCTGTTAGGGCCAACGTCCTGACTTTC. Encoded protein: CASSPEAVRANVLTF.

The gene calls are TRBV20-1 and TRBJ2-4; D might be TRBD2 (6 bases). TRBJ2-5 explains the end of the DNA better; the J call may be wrong. Germline CDR1 is DFQATT and CDR2 is SNEGSKA (reference sequence). This CDR3 is 16 amino acids long. CDR3 DNA: TGCAGTGCTAGAGACCCCTGGGGGGAGGCACAAGAGACCCAGTACTTC. Translating gives CSARDPWGEAQETQYF.

This clonotype showed up many times. The rearrangement uses TRBV7-2 and TRBJ1-1; D gene unclear. CDR1 and CDR2 (germline): SGHTA, FQGNSA. V was pared by 3 bases and J by 0 bases, with 8 bases between. This CDR3 is 14 amino acids long. The CDR3 region has the DNA TGTGCCAGCAGCTTTATAGGGCTGAACACTGAAGCTTTCTTT. Protein product: CASSFIGLNTEAFF.

The chain joins TRBV7-9 to TRBJ2-7, with 8 bases lining up with TRBD1. Trimming at V came to 5 bases and at J to 1 base, leaving 7 bases not matched to a gene. This CDR3 spans 15 amino acids. Germline CDR1 is SEHNR and CDR2 is FQNEAQ (reference sequence). The CDR3 DNA is TGTGCCAGCAGCCCCGGACAGGGACCTTCCTACGAGCAGTACTTC. Its protein product is CASSPGQGPSYEQYF.

The chain carries TRBV20-1 and TRBJ2-7, with TRBD1 matching over 7 bases. The J call may be mistaken, given a closer DNA end match to TRBJ2-5. This CDR3 is 15 amino acids long. Germline V gives CDR1 DFQATT, CDR2 SNEGSKA (reference sequence). The chain's CDR3 is CSAGETGIRIKTQYF. The CDR3 DNA reads TGCAGTGCGGGTGAGACAGGGATCAGGATAAAGACCCAGTACTTC.

V is TRBV29-1 and J is TRBJ1-2; 7 nucleotides align to TRBD1. The germline V gene encodes CDR1 SQVTM and CDR2 ANQGSEA. The CDR3 has 13 residues. J was trimmed by 6 bases and V by 4 bases; bases with no gene match: 8. CDR3 in DNA: TGCAGCGTTGGTCAGGGGGATTTTGATGGCTACACCTTC. Translating it yields CSVGQGDFDGYTF.